This T cell receptor (beta chain) was recorded in a study of blood T cell repertoires in COVID-19. Overall study context: COVID-19 samples, acute and convalescent, were from the United States, Italy and Spain. T cells, B-cell-depleted T cells, or PBMCs supplied cDNA or gDNA.

How the authors handled the data: Amplifying reference gene primers gave estimates of nucleated cell counts. TCRdb keeps only in-frame clones here, not all; method: immunoSEQ multiplex PCR. V, J and clone size derive from that table, while D and trimming were established from the DNA sequence. This table holds around 300,000 clones, around four fifths found once. In germline, CDR1 is SGHVS, CDR2 FQNEAQ. The CDR3 sequence is 16 residues long. The V segment lost 8 bases and the J segment 0 bases; nucleotides outside the gene matches: 5. The gene calls are TRBV7-8 and TRBJ1-6; 9 bases are a match to TRBD1. The sequence came from a woman aged 50 to 60 with active or convalescent COVID-19. Sequencing input: peripheral blood. Written as DNA, the CDR3 is TGTGCCAGCGGGACAGGGTTCGTCTCCTATAATTCACCCCTCCACTTT. This encodes CASGTGFVSYNSPLHF.